The 30 T cell receptor beta chains in this list originate from one sample, sequenced in a study of shared clonotypes between healthy human individuals. Clones were sequenced by immunoSEQ multiplex PCR, and TCRdb holds only the in-frame ones, with some missing. The sample carries a few hundred thousand clones, approximately 71% recorded once. The sample was PBMCs. The receptors were sampled from a woman aged 40 to 50 in good health. Some clones in this sample may be carry-over from other donors' samples.

The rearrangement joins TRBV4-2 to TRBJ2-4, with a weak D call TRBD1 (6 bases). Trimming stripped 0 bases from V and 0 bases from J, with 9 bases between. The CDR3 consists of 16 residues. Germline CDR1 LGHNA, CDR2 YNFKEQ. CDR3 region: CASSQDGGLAKNIQYF. The CDR3 region has the DNA TGTGCCAGCAGCCAAGATGGGGGCCTAGCCAAAAACATTCAGTACTTC.

A remark on this clone: Other nucleotide sequences in the sample specify the same CDR3. The J gene is TRBJ2-7, the V gene TRBV7-2; D remains ambiguous. Trimming cost V 5 bases and J 0 bases, with 5 bases left between them. There are 12 residues in the CDR3. Germline loops: CDR1 SGHTA, CDR2 FQGNSA. In DNA, the CDR3 is TGTGCCAGCAGCCCATACTCCTACGAGCAGTACTTC. Amino acids: CASSPYSYEQYF.

V gene TRBV12-2 combines with J gene TRBJ1-2; the table gives TRBD1 as D, unverified against the DNA. TRBV12-2 is recorded as a pseudogene. The CDR3 extends over 22 amino acids. The CDR3 coding sequence is TGTGCAAGTCGCCTAGTACCACCATGCGTCCGGGGACAGGGGGCATTGGACTATGGCTACACCTTC. Its protein is CASRLVPPCVRGQGALDYGYTF.

The CDR3 DNA is TGTGCCAGCAGCTTAGGTTTGTTTACATTCCGCTCTGGAAACACCATATATTTT. It codes for CASSLGLFTFRSGNTIYF. The genes are TRBV7-9 and TRBJ1-3, with D uncertain. The CDR3 extends over 18 amino acids. The germline CDR1 and CDR2 sequences are SEHNR and FQNEAQ (reference sequence). V dropped 1 base and J dropped 0 bases, with 16 bases sitting between them.

This chain uses TRBV5-5 with TRBJ1-1, with D unclear. CDR3 size: 15 residues. CDR1 is SGHKS and CDR2 is YYEKEE in the germline V gene (reference sequence). V lost 1 base to trimming and J lost 1 base, with 11 bases between them. CDR3 in amino acids: CASSLPPDRNTEAFF. The CDR3 region has the DNA TGTGCCAGCAGCTTGCCTCCTGATAGGAACACTGAAGCTTTCTTT.

In its sample, this clone was seen a few times. Only one base separates this from a far larger clonotype, so it likely reflects a read error. The CDR3 spells CAGSPALLTDTQYF. The CDR3 nucleotides are TGTGCCGGCAGCCCCGCCCTCCTAACAGATACGCAGTATTTT. This chain links TRBV9 with TRBJ2-3; D unresolved. Per the germline V gene, CDR1 is SGDLS and CDR2 is YYNGEE. The CDR3 has 14 residues. The entire variable domain, with the rest obtained from reference TRBV9 and TRBJ2-3, is as follows: DSGVTQTPKHLITATGQRVTLRCSPRSGDLSVYWYQQSLDQGLQFLIQYYNGEERAKGNILERFSAQQFPDLHSELNLSSLELGDSALYFCAGSPALLTDTQYFGPGTRLTVL.

This chain joins TRBV6-5 and TRBJ2-7; unclear D gene. There are 11 residues in the CDR3. Germline-derived CDR1 and CDR2 are MNHEY and SVGAGI. The germline V and J ends were trimmed by 6 bases and 5 bases, with 8 bases remaining between them. The CDR3 spells CASRRENEQYF. CDR3 coding DNA: TGTGCCAGCAGAAGGGAAAACGAGCAGTACTTC.

In regard to this clone: A far bigger clonotype differs at one base, so this is likely a read error. The V and J genes are TRBV30 and TRBJ2-7, with 8 bases aligning to TRBD1. The CDR3 is 12 residues long. The trim removed 5 bases at V and 3 bases at J, leaving 3 bases unmatched. CDR1 is GTSNPN, CDR2 SVGIG, per germline (reference sequence). CDR3 bases: TGTGCCTGGCATGACAGGGGCTACGAGCAGTACTTC. This encodes CAWHDRGYEQYF.

The rearrangement links TRBV6-5 to TRBJ2-7; TRBD2 matches 12 bases. Germline V CDR1 and CDR2: MNHEY, SVGAGI. V lost 6 bases, J lost 3 bases, and 3 bases stayed unmatched. The length of the CDR3 is 14 residues. CDR3 DNA sequence: TGTGCCAGCAGATGGACTAGCGGGAACTACGAGCAGTACTTC. This codes for CASRWTSGNYEQYF.

Details on this clone: A junction end diverges from the germline sequence, so it may reflect a read error. V usage is TRBV5-4 and J usage is TRBJ2-1; 8 bases are shared with TRBD2. This CDR3 comprises 15 residues. CDR1 and CDR2 (germline): SGHNT, YYREEE (reference sequence). In DNA, the CDR3 is TGTGCCGGCAGCTTGGGACTAGTAAGCTACAATGAGCAGTTCTTC. Translating gives CAGSLGLVSYNEQFF.

The chain couples TRBV5-1 to TRBJ2-1, with D possibly matching TRBD2 (5 bases). V lost 0 bases and J lost 3, with 7 bases in between. The CDR3 loop spans 14 amino acids. Germline CDR1 SGHRS, CDR2 YFSETQ. CDR3 residues: CASSLVTSYNEQFF. DNA for the CDR3: TGCGCCAGCAGCTTGGTAACTAGCTACAATGAGCAGTTCTTC.

This clone has a single count. The gene calls are TRBV10-3 and TRBJ2-5; maybe TRBD1 (6 bases). In germline, CDR1 is ENHRY, CDR2 SYGVKD. The CDR3 length is 14 residues. Trimming left V 6 bases short and J 11 bases short, with 22 bases between. The CDR3 DNA is TGTGCCATCAGCCGGACAGATCTCTCGCAAGAGCAGTACTTC. Translation: CAISRTDLSQEQYF.

The chain links TRBV6-1 to TRBJ1-5; no reliable D call. The germline gives CDR1 MNHNS, CDR2 SASEGT. The ends were cut back, 7 bases at V and 4 bases at J, with 14 bases in the middle. CDR3 size: 14 residues. CDR3 nucleotide sequence: TGTGCCAGCACCCCCTTAAGGGAAAATCAGCCCCAGCATTTT. Translated: CASTPLRENQPQHF.

On this clone itself: Other nucleotide sequences from this sample produce the same CDR3. The chain recombines TRBV7-2 with TRBJ1-5; a weak D match, TRBD1 (6 bases). The CDR3 loop spans 15 amino acids. Germline values: CDR1 SGHTA, CDR2 FQGNSA. Trimming shortened V by 1 base and J by 0 bases, and 7 bases separated the two germline ends. CDR3 protein: CASSLEGGSNQPQHF. CDR3 in DNA: TGTGCCAGCAGCTTAGAAGGGGGTAGCAATCAGCCCCAGCATTTT.

With respect to this clone: It differs at one base from a far larger clone, so likely a read error. This same CDR3 is encoded by further DNA sequences in the sample. V and J are TRBV9 and TRBJ1-2, with D possibly being TRBD1 (6 bases). The CDR3 covers 16 residues. Germline lookup yields CDR1 SGDLS and CDR2 YYNGEE. Trimming left V 5 bases short and J 7 bases short, with 24 bases between. The CDR3 bases are TGTGCCAGCAGTGCAACGAACGCAGGGGTGTTGGGTGGCTACACCTTC. Amino acid sequence: CASSATNAGVLGGYTF. Drawing the rest from reference TRBV9 and TRBJ1-2, the complete variable domain is DSGVTQTPKHLITATGQRVTLRCSPRSGDLSVYWYQQSLDQGLQFLIQYYNGEERAKGNILERFSAQQFPDLHSELNLSSLELGDSALYFCASSATNAGVLGGYTFGSGTRLTVV.

The chain joins TRBV29-1 to TRBJ2-7, with D possibly called TRBD1 or TRBD2 (7 bases each). V gave up 4 bases and J gave up 5 bases, with 18 bases separating them. There are 14 residues in the CDR3. Germline V CDR1 and CDR2: SQVTM, ANQGSEA. The CDR3 DNA is TGCAGCGTTGGGGGGGGATGGACAGGCGACGAGCAGTACTTC. It translates to CSVGGGWTGDEQYF.

As regards this clone: Other nucleotide sequences from this sample produce the same CDR3. This chain connects TRBV28 to TRBJ1-5; TRBD1 agrees at 9 bases. CDR3 length equals 14 residues. Germline loops: CDR1 MDHEN, CDR2 SYDVKM. V was pared by 6 bases and J by 7 bases, with 7 bases of the junction left unmatched. The CDR3 protein is CASSSGQGTQPQHF. The CDR3 DNA sequence: TGTGCCAGCAGCTCAGGACAGGGGACCCAGCCCCAGCATTTT.

The chain combines TRBV7-3 with TRBJ1-1, with D unresolved. With 5 bases removed from V and 0 bases from J, the gap between germline ends came to 7 bases. CDR3 length: 13 residues. Germline V gene data show CDR1 as SGHTA and CDR2 as FQGTGA. CDR3 bases: TGTGCCAGCAGCCTCCAAATGAACACTGAAGCTTTCTTT. The encoded protein is CASSLQMNTEAFF.

In its sample, this clone was seen many times. The V gene is TRBV30, the J gene TRBJ2-3, with 10 bases that match TRBD2. The V gene's germline CDR1 is GTSNPN and CDR2 SVGIG (reference sequence). The CDR3 runs to 13 residues. V trimming: 3 bases; J trimming: 5 bases; junction bases outside the gene matches: 2. The CDR3 DNA sequence: TGTGCCTGGAGGCTAGCGGGAGTAGATACGCAGTATTTT. Its translation is CAWRLAGVDTQYF.

V gene TRBV7-3 combines with J gene TRBJ2-1; 9 bases map to TRBD2. The CDR3 has 15 amino acids. With V trimmed by 5 bases and J by 2 bases, 4 bases remained unmatched. CDR1 is SGHTA and CDR2 is FQGTGA in the germline V gene. CDR3 residues: CASSPGTSPYNEQFF. The CDR3 nucleotides read TGTGCCAGCAGCCCCGGGACTAGCCCCTACAATGAGCAGTTCTTC.

The chain combines TRBV9 with TRBJ2-5; 7 bases align to TRBD2. This CDR3 region has 14 residues. Germline V CDR1 and CDR2: SGDLS, YYNGEE. Trimming at V came to 3 bases and at J to 3 bases, leaving 5 bases not matched to a gene. The CDR3 is CASSAGLTKETQYF. CDR3 nucleotide sequence: TGTGCCAGCAGCGCGGGACTAACTAAAGAGACCCAGTACTTC.

The chain combines TRBV18 with TRBJ2-7; 7 positions match TRBD1. The CDR3 extends over 13 amino acids. Germline V gene data show CDR1 as KGHSH and CDR2 as LQKENI. The junction had 4 bases not matched to a gene; V was cut back by 3 bases and J by 5 bases. CDR3 region: CASSPGQSNEQYF. CDR3 nucleotide sequence: TGTGCCAGCTCACCGGGACAGTCAAACGAGCAGTACTTC.

This clone was picked up a small number of times. Other DNA sequences of this sample code for an identical CDR3. The chain employs TRBV28 and TRBJ1-2; TRBD1 agrees at 8 bases. V lost 6 bases to trimming and J lost 6 bases; unmatched junction nucleotides: 0. Looked up from germline, CDR1 is MDHEN and CDR2 is SYDVKM. The CDR3 runs 11 residues. CDR3 amino acids: CASRDRDGYTF. In nucleotides, the CDR3 is TGTGCCAGCAGGGACAGGGATGGCTACACCTTC.

V is TRBV18 and J is TRBJ1-5; TRBD1 agrees at 7 bases. The V segment lost 5 bases and the J segment 5 bases; nucleotides outside the gene matches: 3. The germline V gene encodes CDR1 KGHSH and CDR2 LQKENI. The CDR3 covers 13 residues. For the CDR3, the DNA is TGTGCCAGCTCAGCGACAGGGTATCAGCCCCAGCATTTT. Translated: CASSATGYQPQHF. The full variable domain, with the rest looked up from reference TRBV18 and TRBJ1-5, is NAGVMQNPRHLVRRRGQEARLRCSPMKGHSHVYWYRQLPEEGLKFMVYLQKENIIDESGMPKERFSAEFPKEGPSILRIQQVVRGDSAAYFCASSATGYQPQHFGDGTRLSIL.

The V call is TRBV6-4, the J call TRBJ2-1, with 12 positions matching TRBD2. Trimming at V came to 6 bases and at J to 7 bases, leaving 7 bases not matched to a gene. The CDR3 totals 15 residues. Germline assignment: CDR1 MRHNA and CDR2 SNTAGT. CDR3 amino acids: CASSRGLAGRNEQFF. In nucleotides, the CDR3 is TGTGCCAGCAGCCGGGGACTAGCGGGCCGGAATGAGCAGTTCTTC.

The rearrangement uses TRBV18 and TRBJ2-2, with TRBD2 identical over 8 bases. From germline, CDR1 is KGHSH and CDR2 LQKENI. J was trimmed by 4 bases and V by 3 bases; bases with no gene match: 4. The CDR3 has 15 residues. This chain's CDR3 is CASSPGLGVTGELFF. As DNA, the CDR3 is TGTGCCAGCTCACCGGGACTAGGCGTCACCGGGGAGCTGTTTTTT.

The V and J genes are TRBV7-9 and TRBJ2-3; D not certain. Germline V lookup: CDR1 SEHNR, CDR2 FQNEAQ (reference sequence). This CDR3 has 15 amino acids. Deletions cut 2 bases from V and 3 bases from J, with 12 bases between. The DNA of the CDR3 is TGTGCCAGCAGCTTAAGGGTTACCCGGACAGATACGCAGTATTTT. Residues: CASSLRVTRTDTQYF. Drawing the rest from reference TRBV7-9 and TRBJ2-3, the complete variable domain is DTGVSQNPRHKITKRGQNVTFRCDPISEHNRLYWYRQTLGQGPEFLTYFQNEAQLEKSRLLSDRFSAERPKGSFSTLEIQRTEQGDSAMYLCASSLRVTRTDTQYFGPGTRLTVL.

For this clone: One end of the junction varies from germline; a read error may be responsible. The chain links TRBV7-7 to TRBJ2-5; 13 positions match TRBD2. The CDR3 length is 16 residues. CDR1 and CDR2 from the germline V gene are SSHAT and FNYEAQ (reference sequence). The CDR3 protein is CASSSGLAGHQETQYF. For the CDR3, the DNA is TGTGCTAGCAGCTCGGGACTAGCGGGACACCAAGAGACCCAGTACTTC.

The J gene is TRBJ1-5, the V gene TRBV6-1; TRBD1 matches 10 bases. Germline values: CDR1 MNHNS, CDR2 SASEGT. The CDR3 contains 15 residues. V was clipped by 6 bases and J by 7 bases; unmatched bases: 9. The CDR3 DNA follows: TGTGCCAGCAGACCGGGACAGGGGACGTTGCAGCCCCAGCATTTT. Its protein is CASRPGQGTLQPQHF.

This sequence joins TRBV7-2 and TRBJ2-3; 9 bases agree with TRBD2. CDR1 SGHTA and CDR2 FQGNSA come from the germline V gene. V was pared by 5 bases and J by 2 bases, with 11 bases of the junction left unmatched. The CDR3 contains 17 residues. The CDR3 DNA sequence: TGTGCCAGCAGCACGAGCTGGCTAGCGGGGCTCACAGATACGCAGTATTTT. Translated: CASSTSWLAGLTDTQYF.